Below, 19 T cell receptor beta chains from the same sample are listed, as sequenced in a study of blood T cell repertoires in COVID-19. Produced via immunoSEQ multiplex PCR; TCRdb's table is partial and in-frame only. This sample has about 98,000 clones, with around 82% found just once. Sequenced sample: peripheral blood. All receptors derive from an older man with active or convalescent COVID-19.

V is TRBV27 and J is TRBJ1-2; D not certain. The CDR3 totals 15 residues. Trimming left V 5 bases short and J 3 bases short, with 16 bases between. The germline V gene encodes CDR1 MNHEY and CDR2 SMNVEV (reference sequence). For the CDR3, the DNA is TGTGCCAGCAGTCTAGCCCCGCGCAGTCACTATGGCTACACCTTC. Its protein is CASSLAPRSHYGYTF.

This rearrangement joins TRBV7-9 to TRBJ2-1; 8 bases agree with TRBD2. The CDR3 is 13 residues long. Germline V gives CDR1 SEHNR, CDR2 FQNEAQ (reference sequence). The V gene end was trimmed by 5 bases and the J gene end by 5 bases; junction bases not matched to a gene: 2. The CDR3 region has the DNA TGTGCCAGCAGCCTGACTAGCGACAATGAGCAGTTCTTC. This gives the protein CASSLTSDNEQFF.

The CDR3 region has the DNA TGTGCCAGCAGCCAATGGGGGGATGAGACCCAGTACTTC. Its translation: CASSQWGDETQYF. The V gene is TRBV7-2, the J gene TRBJ2-5, with D perhaps TRBD2 (6 bases). Trimming took 5 bases from V and 5 from J, leaving 12 bases between them. Per the germline V gene, CDR1 is SGHTA and CDR2 is FQGNSA. The CDR3 consists of 13 residues.

A single count supports this clone. The rearrangement uses TRBV3-1 (or the pseudogene TRBV3-2) and TRBJ1-1; 12 bases fit TRBD1. V lost 2 bases, J lost 7 bases, and 11 bases stayed unmatched. The CDR3 length is 17 residues. Per the germline V gene, CDR1 is LGHDT and CDR2 is YNNKEL (reference sequence). DNA for the CDR3: TGTGCCAGCAGCCAATTAGGGACAGGGGGCGTTAATGGTGAAGCTTTCTTT. Its translation: CASSQLGTGGVNGEAFF.

This chain connects TRBV18 to TRBJ2-7; 7 nucleotides align to TRBD2. Trimming took 2 bases from V and 0 from J; bases not matched to a gene: 4. The CDR3 has 15 residues. The germline V gene encodes CDR1 KGHSH and CDR2 LQKENI. CDR3: CASSPDGGISYEQYF. The CDR3 bases are TGTGCCAGCTCACCAGACGGGGGGATCTCCTACGAGCAGTACTTC. The variable domain in full, with the rest retrieved from reference TRBV18 and TRBJ2-7, is NAGVMQNPRHLVRRRGQEARLRCSPMKGHSHVYWYRQLPEEGLKFMVYLQKENIIDESGMPKERFSAEFPKEGPSILRIQQVVRGDSAAYFCASSPDGGISYEQYFGPGTRLTVT.

The chain couples TRBV14 to TRBJ1-2, with 10 bases lining up with TRBD1. This CDR3 has 15 residues. Germline-derived CDR1 and CDR2 are SGHDN and FVKESK. V shed 4 bases, J shed 4 bases, and the junction held 6 bases outside the gene matches. The CDR3 region is CASSLGGTGVYGYTF. For the CDR3, the DNA is TGTGCCAGCAGCCTCGGGGGGACAGGGGTCTATGGCTACACCTTC.

The rearrangement uses TRBV6-6 and TRBJ1-1, with D unclear. Germline-derived CDR1 and CDR2 are MNHNY and SVGAGI (reference sequence). CDR3 size: 14 residues. V was trimmed by 2 bases and J by 4 bases, leaving 11 bases between them. As DNA, the CDR3 is TGTGCCAGCAGTTACATGGAGTTCCGCACTGAAGCTTTCTTT. Translated: CASSYMEFRTEAFF.

V gene TRBV7-2 combines with J gene TRBJ1-1; D may be TRBD1 (5 bases). From germline, CDR1 is SGHTA and CDR2 FQGNSA. The CDR3 runs 14 residues. The V end lost 6 bases, the J end lost 4 bases, and 15 bases lay between the germline ends. The CDR3 sequence is CASSRTTGITEAFF. CDR3 DNA sequence: TGTGCCAGCAGTCGGACCACAGGAATCACTGAAGCTTTCTTT.

J is TRBJ2-6 and V is TRBV27; no firm D call. The CDR3 loop spans 14 amino acids. Germline lookup yields CDR1 MNHEY and CDR2 SMNVEV (reference sequence). The germline V and J ends were trimmed by 8 bases and 0 bases, with 8 bases remaining between them. This CDR3 is CASLQRSGANVLTF. As DNA, the CDR3 is TGTGCCAGCCTTCAGCGCTCTGGGGCCAACGTCCTGACTTTC.

This chain connects TRBV30 to TRBJ2-3, with a possible D match to TRBD2 (6 bases). V lost 0 bases, J lost 2 bases, and 15 bases lay in between. The CDR3 runs 16 residues. Germline lookup yields CDR1 GTSNPN and CDR2 SVGIG (reference sequence). Here the CDR3 reads CAWSVPVAEITDTQYF. In DNA, the CDR3 is TGTGCCTGGAGTGTACCGGTAGCGGAGATCACAGATACGCAGTATTTT.

This clone was picked up one time. The chain combines TRBV7-2 with TRBJ2-7; maybe TRBD2 (6 bases). From germline, CDR1 is SGHTA and CDR2 FQGNSA. The CDR3 has 16 amino acids. The germline V and J ends were trimmed by 2 bases and 7 bases, with 21 bases remaining between them. The CDR3 coding sequence is TGTGCCAGCAGCTTATTCTTAGGGATCCGGGCGGGGGAGCAGTACTTC. Encoded protein: CASSLFLGIRAGEQYF.

V and J are TRBV5-1 and TRBJ1-2, with D unresolved. CDR3 length: 13 residues. In germline, CDR1 is SGHRS, CDR2 YFSETQ. The ends were cut back, 2 bases at V and 3 bases at J, with 8 bases in the middle. The CDR3 DNA reads as TGCGCCAGCAGCTTCGAGGCCTACTATGGCTACACCTTC. It yields the protein CASSFEAYYGYTF. Full variable domain (rest looked up from reference TRBV5-1 and TRBJ1-2): KAGVTQTPRYLIKTRGQQVTLSCSPISGHRSVSWYQQTPGQGLQFLFEYFSETQRNKGNFPGRFSGRQFSNSRSEMNVSTLELGDSALYLCASSFEAYYGYTFGSGTRLTVV.

This sequence joins TRBV27 and TRBJ1-2; tentative D call: TRBD1 (5 bases). From germline, CDR1 is MNHEY and CDR2 SMNVEV (reference sequence). The CDR3 contains 13 residues. V was pared by 5 bases and J by 5 bases, with 12 bases between. The CDR3 DNA follows: TGTGCCAGCAGTAGGCAGGGAAGGTATGGCTACACCTTC. Its protein product is CASSRQGRYGYTF.

CDR3 DNA: TGTGCCATCAGTCGGCAGGATAGCAATCAGCCCCAGCATTTT. Its protein is CAISRQDSNQPQHF. This chain uses TRBV10-3 with TRBJ1-5, with D hard to call. The germline V gene has CDR1 ENHRY and CDR2 SYGVKD. This CDR3 region has 14 residues. The ends were cut back, 5 bases at V and 0 bases at J, with 8 bases in the middle.

A single count supports this clone. The rearrangement uses TRBV5-5 and TRBJ1-2; 7 bases match TRBD1. The V segment lost 4 bases and the J segment 5 bases; nucleotides outside the gene matches: 11. This CDR3 is 15 amino acids long. CDR1 and CDR2 (germline): SGHKS, YYEKEE (reference sequence). The CDR3 here is CASSRTGTASYGYTF. The CDR3, as DNA: TGTGCCAGCAGCCGAACCGGGACAGCTTCTTATGGCTACACCTTC.

The V and J genes are TRBV5-4 and TRBJ2-3; D gene uncertain. The V end lost 1 base, the J end lost 0 bases, and 9 bases lay between the germline ends. Germline CDR1 and CDR2: SGHNT and YYREEE (reference sequence). The CDR3 extends over 15 amino acids. The DNA for the CDR3 is TGTGCCAGCAGCTTGCCGAGTCCTAGCACAGATACGCAGTATTTT. It yields the protein CASSLPSPSTDTQYF.

The chain has TRBV6-2 or TRBV6-3 and TRBJ2-2, with 11 bases aligning to TRBD2. V lost 4 bases and J lost 3; bases outside the gene matches: 7. The CDR3 consists of 17 residues. CDR1 MNHEY and CDR2 SVGEGT come from the germline V gene. Here the CDR3 DNA reads TGTGCCAGCAGTTCCTTAGCGGGGGGGCCCTACACCGGGGAGCTGTTTTTT. The encoded protein is CASSSLAGGPYTGELFF.

The rearrangement links TRBV19 to TRBJ1-2; TRBD1 is a possible D gene (6 bases). CDR1 is LNHDA, CDR2 SQIVND, per germline (reference sequence). V was cut by 5 bases and J by 3 bases, with 13 bases left in between. The CDR3 is 14 residues long. This chain's CDR3 is CASSPQGVDYGYTF. In nucleotides, the CDR3 is TGTGCCAGTAGTCCACAGGGTGTGGACTATGGCTACACCTTC.

This clone was seen a few times. The rearrangement links TRBV7-9 to TRBJ2-1, with 14 bases fitting TRBD2. The germline V gene encodes CDR1 SEHNR and CDR2 FQNEAQ (reference sequence). V lost 4 bases, J lost 7 bases, and 9 bases stayed unmatched. This CDR3 spans 17 amino acids. Here the CDR3 DNA reads TGTGCCAGCAGCTCGTGGACTAGCGGGGGGCTCGGGAATGAGCAGTTCTTC. Residues: CASSSWTSGGLGNEQFF.